Described below is a single TCR beta chain sequence and its context. No antigen is known for it. The sample holds no much larger clone one base away, and base qualities are not on file. This sample was included in a study of graft-versus-host responses after intestinal transplantation (dated by TCRdb to about 2021). Study-level background: Recipients received multivisceral, liver-intestinal, or isolated intestinal transplants. Every recipient was given anti-thymocyte globulin induction, then maintenance tacrolimus and steroids for roughly 3 years. Bulk TCR-beta CDR3 sequencing was used to track graft-versus-host and host-versus-graft alloreactive T cell clones in the graft, circulation and bone marrow after intestinal transplantation. Alloreactive clones were identified by sequencing pre-transplant mixed lymphocyte reaction products and comparing them with unstimulated pre-transplant donor and recipient T cells. The cohort enrolled approximately 24 intestinal transplant recipients including one retransplant, and 3 patients lacking pretransplant specimens were excluded. A peak of at least 4% donor T cells among recipient peripheral blood mononuclear cells was the definition used for donor T cell macrochimerism. Rather than being sequenced by the commercial service, samples from three later patients were sequenced in-house on an Illumina MiSeq and processed with MiXCR.

The library was obtained by the immunoSEQ multiplex PCR assay. For most patients, high-throughput TCR-beta CDR3 sequencing of genomic DNA was performed by Adaptive Biotechnologies. The paper's processing steps were these. Adaptive's ImmunoSEQ software supplied the TCR sequencing data for 15 to 20 patients, while MiXCR and VDJtools were used to process a few other patients. Because the origin of CDR3 nucleotide sequences shared between donor and recipient could not be assigned, those sequences were removed. Alloreactive clones required at least 2-fold expansion over unstimulated cells and minimum CFSE-low frequency of 0.002% (template counts) or 0.001% (read counts). Clones detected in sequenced pre-transplant spleen, lymph node, or MLR CFSE-low populations of the donor or recipient were defined as mappable. Cumulative frequency of alloreactive clones was calculated as a percentage of all sequences weighted by copy number. TCRdb took this table from immuneACCESS and kept in-frame rearrangements with V and J called. Such tables lack part of the clones; where checked against another copy, unresolved V genes explain under half of the gap, and the rest is unexplained. V and J calls and clone size are those listed in that table; D and trimming were worked out from the DNA. The sample table records fewer than 45,000 clones; around nine tenths of these occur just once. The ten largest clones take up approximately 4% of the sample.

V gives up 7 bases and J gives up 9 bases, and the segment between their germline ends measures 25 bases. Taken from the germline V gene, the CDR1 and CDR2 loops are SQVTM and ANQGSEA. The CDR3 starts with the cysteine, ends with the phenylalanine, and has 14 residues. CDR3 DNA only is kept here, 42 bases in frame from base 1. Blood samples were collected up to 4 times in the first month after transplant and then at least monthly when available. Findings and caveats that apply to the study as a whole: Conclusions were limited by the relatively low number and heterogeneity of intestinal transplant patients. GvH clones turned up in recipient bone marrow, with some appearing earlier in ileal mucosa or blood, a pattern consistent with an intestinal mucosal origin. High GvH to HvG T cell clonal ratios were observed in the allografts of patients with donor T cell macrochimerism. Early after transplant, peak levels of circulating GvH clones were found to be associated with declines in HvG clones.

The receptor comes from a human patient who received an intestinal transplant, so some T cells may come from the graft donor. The starting material was PBMCs, obtained 524 days after transplant. Rearrangement joined TRBV29-1 to TRBJ2-7; the D region may be TRBD1 or TRBD2, each matching 5 bases equally. The CDR3 reads CSALVGVPQPAQYF. The nucleotide sequence reads TGCAGCGCTTTAGTGGGGGTTCCCCAGCCAGCGCAGTACTTC.